This TCR beta chain was recovered during a study of Graves' ophthalmopathy and Graves' hyperthyroidism. The study's findings and limits: Ophthalmopathy versus stable hyperthyroidism: 13-signature model gave 85% to 90% sensitivity, approximately 80% specificity.

This clonotype was counted many times. Its antigen is undetermined. The CDR3 is 12 residues long. Between the trimmed V and J ends, which lost 2 bases and 8 bases, there was a span of 9 bases. Germline V gene data show CDR1 as SEHNR and CDR2 as FQNEAQ (reference sequence). Ophthalmopathy cases showed moderate-to-severe activity, scoring CAS ≥3 and NOSPECS ≥4, with duration under 3 months. Clinical symptoms, serum thyroxine, TRAb, thyroid ultrasound and orbital computed tomography formed the basis of diagnosis. RNA transcripts yielded amplified TCR beta CDR3 regions. RT-PCR with HTBI primers came first, then second-round multiplex PCR. TCRdb reprocessed the multiplex PCR reads with MiXCR, giving one entry per CDR3 protein. The repertoire holds hundreds of thousands of distinct CDR3 sequences, with roughly 41% as singletons.

The V gene is TRBV7-9, the J gene TRBJ1-1; D is ambiguous. This sequence originates from an adult man with Graves' ophthalmopathy. Sample: peripheral blood. DNA for the CDR3: TGTGCCAGCAGCTTAACACAGCTGGAAGCTTTCTTT. It translates to CASSLTQLEAFF.